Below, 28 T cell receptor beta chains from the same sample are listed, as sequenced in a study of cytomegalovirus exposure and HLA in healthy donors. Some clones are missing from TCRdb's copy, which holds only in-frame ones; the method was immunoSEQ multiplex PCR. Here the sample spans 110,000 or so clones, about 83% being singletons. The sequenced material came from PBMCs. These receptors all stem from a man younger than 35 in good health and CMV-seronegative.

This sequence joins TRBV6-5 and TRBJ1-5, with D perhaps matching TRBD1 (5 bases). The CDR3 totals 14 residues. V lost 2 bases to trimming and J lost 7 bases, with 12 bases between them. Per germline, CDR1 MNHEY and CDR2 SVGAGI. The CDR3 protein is CASSYAGGRQPQHF. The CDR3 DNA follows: TGTGCCAGCAGTTACGCCGGGGGACGGCAGCCCCAGCATTTT.

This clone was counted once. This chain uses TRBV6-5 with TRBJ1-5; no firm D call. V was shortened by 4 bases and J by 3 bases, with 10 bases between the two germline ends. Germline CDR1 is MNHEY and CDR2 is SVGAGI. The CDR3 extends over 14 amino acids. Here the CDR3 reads CASSSGLDNQPQHF. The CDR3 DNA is TGTGCCAGCAGTTCTGGACTGGACAATCAGCCCCAGCATTTT.

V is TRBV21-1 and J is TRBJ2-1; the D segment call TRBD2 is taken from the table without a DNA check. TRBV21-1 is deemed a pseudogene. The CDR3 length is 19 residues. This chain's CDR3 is CASSKRGLAGGPQRNEQFF. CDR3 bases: TGTGCCAGCAGCAAAAGGGGGCTAGCGGGAGGGCCGCAGCGCAATGAGCAGTTCTTC.

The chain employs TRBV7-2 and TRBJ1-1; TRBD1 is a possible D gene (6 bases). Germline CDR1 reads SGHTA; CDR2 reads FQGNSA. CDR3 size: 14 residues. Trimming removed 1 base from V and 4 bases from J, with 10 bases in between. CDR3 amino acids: CASSLGRGITEAFF. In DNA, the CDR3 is TGTGCCAGCAGCTTAGGCAGGGGAATCACTGAAGCTTTCTTT.

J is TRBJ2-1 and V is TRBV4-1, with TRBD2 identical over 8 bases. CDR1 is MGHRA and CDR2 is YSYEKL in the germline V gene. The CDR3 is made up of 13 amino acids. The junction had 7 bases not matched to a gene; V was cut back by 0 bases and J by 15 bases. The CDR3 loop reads CASSQEAGGVGFF. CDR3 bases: TGCGCCAGCAGCCAAGAAGCCGGGGGGGTTGGGTTCTTC.

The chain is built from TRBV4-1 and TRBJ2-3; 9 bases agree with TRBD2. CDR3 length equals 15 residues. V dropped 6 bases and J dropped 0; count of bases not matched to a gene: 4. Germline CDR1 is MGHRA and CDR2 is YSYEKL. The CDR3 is CASRTSGSSTDTQYF. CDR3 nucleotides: TGCGCCAGCAGGACTAGCGGATCTAGCACAGATACGCAGTATTTT.

As DNA, the CDR3 is TGCGCCAGCAGTTCGGCCGGGGAGCTGTTTTTT. This gives the protein CASSSAGELFF. The V gene is TRBV4-1, the J gene TRBJ2-2; D gene uncertain. The CDR3 totals 11 residues. Trimming pared 6 bases from V and 6 bases from J, leaving 5 bases between. From germline, CDR1 is MGHRA and CDR2 YSYEKL.

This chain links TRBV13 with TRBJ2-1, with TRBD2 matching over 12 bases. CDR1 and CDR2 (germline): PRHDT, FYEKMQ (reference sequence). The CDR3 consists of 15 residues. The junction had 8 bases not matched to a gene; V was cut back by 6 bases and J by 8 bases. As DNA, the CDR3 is TGTGCCAGCAGTCATGCTAGCGGGAGGGCCGATGAGCAGTTCTTC. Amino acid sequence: CASSHASGRADEQFF.

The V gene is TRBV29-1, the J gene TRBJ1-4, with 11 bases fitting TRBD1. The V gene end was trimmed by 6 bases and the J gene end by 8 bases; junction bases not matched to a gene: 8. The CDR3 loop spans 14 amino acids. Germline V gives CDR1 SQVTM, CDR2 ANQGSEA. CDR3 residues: CSVSRDRGGEKLFF. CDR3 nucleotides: TGCAGCGTGTCCCGGGACAGGGGGGGCGAAAAACTGTTTTTT.

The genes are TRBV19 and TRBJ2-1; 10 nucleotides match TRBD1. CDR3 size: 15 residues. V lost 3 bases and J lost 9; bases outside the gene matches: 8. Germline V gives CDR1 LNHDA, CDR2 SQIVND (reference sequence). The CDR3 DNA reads TGTGCCAGTAGTATTTACGGACAGGGGGTGGTTGAGCAGTTCTTC. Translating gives CASSIYGQGVVEQFF. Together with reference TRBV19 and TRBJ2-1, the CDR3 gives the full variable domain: DGGITQSPKYLFRKEGQNVTLSCEQNLNHDAMYWYRQDPGQGLRLIYYSQIVNDFQKGDIAEGYSVSREKKESFPLTVTSAQKNPTAFYLCASSIYGQGVVEQFFGPGTRLTVL.

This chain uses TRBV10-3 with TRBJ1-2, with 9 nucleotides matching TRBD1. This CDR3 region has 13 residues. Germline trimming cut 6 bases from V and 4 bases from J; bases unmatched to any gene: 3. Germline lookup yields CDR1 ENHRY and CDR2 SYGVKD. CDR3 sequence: CAISGQGTYGYTF. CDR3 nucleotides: TGTGCCATCAGCGGACAGGGGACCTATGGCTACACCTTC.

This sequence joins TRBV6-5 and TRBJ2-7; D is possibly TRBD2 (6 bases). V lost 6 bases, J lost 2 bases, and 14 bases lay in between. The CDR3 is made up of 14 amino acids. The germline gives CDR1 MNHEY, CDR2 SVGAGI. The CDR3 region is CASSPVSGPYEQYF. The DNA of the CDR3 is TGTGCCAGCAGCCCGGTGAGCGGGCCCTACGAGCAGTACTTC.

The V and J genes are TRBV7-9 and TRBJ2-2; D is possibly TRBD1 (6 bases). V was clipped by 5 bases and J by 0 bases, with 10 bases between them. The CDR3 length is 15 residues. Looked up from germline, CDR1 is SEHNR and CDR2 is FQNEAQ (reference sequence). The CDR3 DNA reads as TGTGCCAGCAGCACCGGGACATCGAACACCGGGGAGCTGTTTTTT. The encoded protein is CASSTGTSNTGELFF.

This chain's CDR3 is CASSLSTGSGNTIYF. CDR3 nucleotide sequence: TGTGCCAGCAGCTTATCGACAGGGTCTGGAAACACCATATATTTT. The rearrangement uses TRBV5-6 and TRBJ1-3; 7 nucleotides match TRBD1. Per germline, CDR1 SGHDT and CDR2 YYEEEE. The V gene end was trimmed by 2 bases and the J gene end by 1 base; junction bases not matched to a gene: 3. The CDR3 contains 15 residues.

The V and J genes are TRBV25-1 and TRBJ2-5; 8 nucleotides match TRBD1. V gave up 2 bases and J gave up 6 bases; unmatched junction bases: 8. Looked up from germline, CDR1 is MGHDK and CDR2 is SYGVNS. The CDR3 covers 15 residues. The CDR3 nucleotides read TGTGCCAGCAGTGAACTAGGACAGGGTATGAAGACCCAGTACTTC. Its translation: CASSELGQGMKTQYF.

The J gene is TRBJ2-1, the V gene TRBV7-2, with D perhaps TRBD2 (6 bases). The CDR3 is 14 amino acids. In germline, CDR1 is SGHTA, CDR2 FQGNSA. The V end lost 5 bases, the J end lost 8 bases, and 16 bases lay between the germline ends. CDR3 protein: CASSTTGVRDEQFF. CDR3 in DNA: TGTGCCAGCAGCACCACGGGAGTTCGCGATGAGCAGTTCTTC. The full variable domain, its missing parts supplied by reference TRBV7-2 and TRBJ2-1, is GAGVSQSPSNKVTEKGKDVELRCDPISGHTALYWYRQSLGQGLEFLIYFQGNSAPDKSGLPSDRFSAERTGGSVSTLTIQRTQQEDSAVYLCASSTTGVRDEQFFGPGTRLTVL.

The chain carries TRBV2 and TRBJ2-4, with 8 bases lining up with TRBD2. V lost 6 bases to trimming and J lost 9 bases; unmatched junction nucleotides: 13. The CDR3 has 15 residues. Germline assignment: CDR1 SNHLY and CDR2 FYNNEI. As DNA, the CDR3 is TGTGCCAGCAGCCGCTCGGGGCGGGGGGTGATCATTCAGTACTTC. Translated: CASSRSGRGVIIQYF. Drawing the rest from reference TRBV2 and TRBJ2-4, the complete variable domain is EPEVTQTPSHQVTQMGQEVILRCVPISNHLYFYWYRQILGQKVEFLVSFYNNEISEKSEIFDDQFSVERPDGSNFTLKIRSTKLEDSAMYFCASSRSGRGVIIQYFGAGTRLSVL.

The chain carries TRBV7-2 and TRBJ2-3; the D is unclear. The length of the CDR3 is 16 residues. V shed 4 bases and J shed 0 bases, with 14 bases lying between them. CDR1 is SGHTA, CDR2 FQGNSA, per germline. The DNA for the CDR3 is TGTGCCAGCAGCTACCGCCAGGCGAGAAGCACAGATACGCAGTATTTT. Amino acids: CASSYRQARSTDTQYF. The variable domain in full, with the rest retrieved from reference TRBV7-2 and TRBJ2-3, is GAGVSQSPSNKVTEKGKDVELRCDPISGHTALYWYRQSLGQGLEFLIYFQGNSAPDKSGLPSDRFSAERTGGSVSTLTIQRTQQEDSAVYLCASSYRQARSTDTQYFGPGTRLTVL.

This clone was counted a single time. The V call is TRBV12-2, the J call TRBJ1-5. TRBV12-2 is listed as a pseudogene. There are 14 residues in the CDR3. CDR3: CASREEGINQPQHF. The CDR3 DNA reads TGTGCAAGTCGGGAGGAGGGTATTAATCAGCCCCAGCATTTT.

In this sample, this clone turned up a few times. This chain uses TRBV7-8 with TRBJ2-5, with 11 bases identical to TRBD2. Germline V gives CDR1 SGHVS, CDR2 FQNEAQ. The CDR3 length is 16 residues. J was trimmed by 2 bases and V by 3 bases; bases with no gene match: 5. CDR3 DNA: TGTGCCAGCAGCTTGCCGGTAGCGGGAGGGCAAGAGACCCAGTACTTC. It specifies CASSLPVAGGQETQYF.

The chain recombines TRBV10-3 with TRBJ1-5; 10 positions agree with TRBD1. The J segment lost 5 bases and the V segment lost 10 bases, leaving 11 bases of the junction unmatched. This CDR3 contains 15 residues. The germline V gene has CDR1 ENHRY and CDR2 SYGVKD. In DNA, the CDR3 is TGTGCCACCAAACTCGACAGGGGGCCTCATCAGCCCCAGCATTTT. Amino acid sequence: CATKLDRGPHQPQHF.

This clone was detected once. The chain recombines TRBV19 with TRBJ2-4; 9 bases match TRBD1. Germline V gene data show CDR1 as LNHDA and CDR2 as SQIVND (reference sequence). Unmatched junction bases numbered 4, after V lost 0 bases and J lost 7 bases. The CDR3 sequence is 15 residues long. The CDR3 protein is CASSIEGQGGNIQYF. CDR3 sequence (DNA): TGTGCCAGTAGTATAGAGGGACAGGGAGGGAACATTCAGTACTTC.

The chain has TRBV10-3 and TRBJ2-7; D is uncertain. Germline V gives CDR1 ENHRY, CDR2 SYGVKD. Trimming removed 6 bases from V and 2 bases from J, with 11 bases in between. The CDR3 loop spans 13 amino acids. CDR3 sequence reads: CAIRASEAYEQYF. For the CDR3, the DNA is TGTGCCATCAGAGCTTCCGAGGCCTACGAGCAGTACTTC.

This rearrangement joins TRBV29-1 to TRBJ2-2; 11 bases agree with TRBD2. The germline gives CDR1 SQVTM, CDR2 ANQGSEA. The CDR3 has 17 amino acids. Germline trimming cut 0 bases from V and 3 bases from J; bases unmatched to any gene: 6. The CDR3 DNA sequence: TGCAGCGTTGAAGATCCCCTAGCGGGAGGTGACACCGGGGAGCTGTTTTTT. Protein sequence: CSVEDPLAGGDTGELFF.

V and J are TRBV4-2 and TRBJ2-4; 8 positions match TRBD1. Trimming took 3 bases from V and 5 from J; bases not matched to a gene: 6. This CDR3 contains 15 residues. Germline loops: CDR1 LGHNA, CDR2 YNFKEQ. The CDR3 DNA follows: TGTGCCAGCAGCCACCAGACAGGGGTTGAAAACATTCAGTACTTC. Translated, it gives CASSHQTGVENIQYF.

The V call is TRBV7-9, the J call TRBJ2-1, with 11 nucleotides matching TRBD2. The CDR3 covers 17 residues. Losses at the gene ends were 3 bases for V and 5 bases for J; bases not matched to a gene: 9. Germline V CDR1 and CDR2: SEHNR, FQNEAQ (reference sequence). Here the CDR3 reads CASSLPLAGGQHNEQFF. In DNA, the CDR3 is TGTGCCAGCAGCTTGCCGCTAGCGGGGGGCCAACACAATGAGCAGTTCTTC.

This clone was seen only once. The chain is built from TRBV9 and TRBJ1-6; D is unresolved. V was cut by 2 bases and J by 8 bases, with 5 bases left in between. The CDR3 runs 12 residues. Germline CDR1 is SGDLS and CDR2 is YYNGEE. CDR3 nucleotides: TGTGCCAGCAGCGTTTCAGATTCACCCCTCCACTTT. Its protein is CASSVSDSPLHF.

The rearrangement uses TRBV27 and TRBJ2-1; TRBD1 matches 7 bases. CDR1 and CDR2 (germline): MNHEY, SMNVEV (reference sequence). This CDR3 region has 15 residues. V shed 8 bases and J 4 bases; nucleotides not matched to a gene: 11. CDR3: CASQTPGQLYNEQFF. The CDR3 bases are TGTGCCAGCCAAACTCCGGGACAGTTATACAATGAGCAGTTCTTC.